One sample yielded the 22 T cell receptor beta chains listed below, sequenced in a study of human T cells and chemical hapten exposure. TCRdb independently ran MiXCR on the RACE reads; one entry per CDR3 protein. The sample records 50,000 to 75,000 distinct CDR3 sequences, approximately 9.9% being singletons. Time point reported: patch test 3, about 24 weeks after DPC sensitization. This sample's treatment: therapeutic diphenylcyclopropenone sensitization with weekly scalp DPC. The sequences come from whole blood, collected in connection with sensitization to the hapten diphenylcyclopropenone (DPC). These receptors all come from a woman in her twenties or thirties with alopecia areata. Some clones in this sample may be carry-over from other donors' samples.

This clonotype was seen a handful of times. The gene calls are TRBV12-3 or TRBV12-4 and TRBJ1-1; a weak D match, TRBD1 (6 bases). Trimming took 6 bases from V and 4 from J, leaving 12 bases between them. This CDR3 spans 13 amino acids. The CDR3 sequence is CASSRSGVTEAFF. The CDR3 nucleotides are TGTGCCAGCAGCCGTTCAGGGGTCACTGAAGCTTTCTTT.

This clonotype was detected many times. The CDR3, as DNA: TGTGCCAGCAGTGAAGGAACATCAGGGGTTGACTATGGCTACACCTTC. Protein: CASSEGTSGVDYGYTF. The rearrangement joins TRBV25-1 to TRBJ1-2; possible D gene TRBD1, 6 bases. The CDR3 runs 16 residues. V gave up 2 bases and J gave up 3 bases, with 16 bases separating them. From germline, CDR1 is MGHDK and CDR2 SYGVNS.

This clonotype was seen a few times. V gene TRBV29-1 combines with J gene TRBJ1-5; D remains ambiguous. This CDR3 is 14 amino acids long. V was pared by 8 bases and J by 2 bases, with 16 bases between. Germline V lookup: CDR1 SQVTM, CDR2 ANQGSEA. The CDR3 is CSTGVVVGNQPQHF. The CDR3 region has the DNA TGCAGCACTGGGGTAGTGGTGGGCAATCAGCCCCAGCATTTT.

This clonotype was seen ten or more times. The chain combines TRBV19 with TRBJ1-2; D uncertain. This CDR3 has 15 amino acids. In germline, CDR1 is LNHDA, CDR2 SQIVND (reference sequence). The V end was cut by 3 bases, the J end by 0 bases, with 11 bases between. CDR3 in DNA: TGTGCCAGTAGTATCCCATCTCGGACTAACTATGGCTACACCTTC. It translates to CASSIPSRTNYGYTF.

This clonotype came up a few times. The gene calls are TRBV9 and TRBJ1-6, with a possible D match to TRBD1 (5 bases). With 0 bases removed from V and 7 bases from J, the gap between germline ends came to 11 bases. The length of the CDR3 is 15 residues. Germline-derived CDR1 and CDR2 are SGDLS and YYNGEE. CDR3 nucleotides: TGTGCCAGCAGCGTAGCCCCAGACAGAAATTCACCCCTCCACTTT. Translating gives CASSVAPDRNSPLHF.

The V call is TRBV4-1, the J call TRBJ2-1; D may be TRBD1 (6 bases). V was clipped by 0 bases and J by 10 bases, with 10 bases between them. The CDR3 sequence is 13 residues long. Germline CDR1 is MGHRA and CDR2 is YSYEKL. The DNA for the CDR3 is TGCGCCAGCAGCCAAGATCACAGGGACGAGCAGTTCTTC. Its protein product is CASSQDHRDEQFF.

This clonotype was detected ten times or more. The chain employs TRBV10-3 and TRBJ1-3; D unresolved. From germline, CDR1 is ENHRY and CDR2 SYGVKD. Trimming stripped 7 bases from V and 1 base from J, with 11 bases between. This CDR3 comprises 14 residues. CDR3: CAITPQFSGNTIYF. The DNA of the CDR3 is TGTGCCATCACTCCGCAGTTTTCTGGAAACACCATATATTTT.

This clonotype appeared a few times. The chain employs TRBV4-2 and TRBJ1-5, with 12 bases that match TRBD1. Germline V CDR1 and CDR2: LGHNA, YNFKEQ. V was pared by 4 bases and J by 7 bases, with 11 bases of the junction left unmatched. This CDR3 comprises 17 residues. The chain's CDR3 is CASSPLGTGGLGQPQHF. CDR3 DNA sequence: TGTGCCAGCAGCCCACTAGGGACAGGGGGCTTGGGCCAGCCCCAGCATTTT.

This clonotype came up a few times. The CDR3 reads CASSLVSYEQYF. The CDR3 coding sequence is TGTGCCAGCAGTTTAGTCTCCTACGAGCAGTACTTC. The chain uses TRBV28 and TRBJ2-7, with D unclear. Germline-derived CDR1 and CDR2 are MDHEN and SYDVKM. The CDR3 totals 12 residues. V lost 2 bases and J 0 bases, leaving 2 bases between the germline ends.

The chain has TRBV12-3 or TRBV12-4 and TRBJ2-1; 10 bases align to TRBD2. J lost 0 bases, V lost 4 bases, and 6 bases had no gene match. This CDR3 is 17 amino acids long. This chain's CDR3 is CASSYDLAGASYNEQFF. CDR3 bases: TGTGCCAGCAGTTACGACCTAGCGGGGGCCTCCTACAATGAGCAGTTCTTC.

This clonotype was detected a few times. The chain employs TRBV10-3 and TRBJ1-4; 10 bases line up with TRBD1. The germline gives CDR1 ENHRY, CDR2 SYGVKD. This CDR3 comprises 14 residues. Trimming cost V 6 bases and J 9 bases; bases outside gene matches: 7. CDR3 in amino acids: CAIRPGTGEQKLFF. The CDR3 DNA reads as TGTGCCATCAGGCCCGGGACAGGGGAACAAAAACTGTTTTTT.

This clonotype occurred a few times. CDR3 DNA sequence: TGCGCCAGCAGCTTGGCCGGAGAGGGTGGCACTGAAGCTTTCTTT. Translating it yields CASSLAGEGGTEAFF. This chain joins TRBV5-1 and TRBJ1-1; no clear D. V was pared by 0 bases and J by 4 bases, with 13 bases between. Per the germline V gene, CDR1 is SGHRS and CDR2 is YFSETQ. The CDR3 is 15 residues long.

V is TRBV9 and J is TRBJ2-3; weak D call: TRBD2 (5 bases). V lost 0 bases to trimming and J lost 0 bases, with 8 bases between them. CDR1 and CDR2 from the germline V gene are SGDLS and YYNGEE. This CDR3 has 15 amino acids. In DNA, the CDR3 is TGTGCCAGCAGCGTAGGCAGCGGCAGCACAGATACGCAGTATTTT. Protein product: CASSVGSGSTDTQYF.

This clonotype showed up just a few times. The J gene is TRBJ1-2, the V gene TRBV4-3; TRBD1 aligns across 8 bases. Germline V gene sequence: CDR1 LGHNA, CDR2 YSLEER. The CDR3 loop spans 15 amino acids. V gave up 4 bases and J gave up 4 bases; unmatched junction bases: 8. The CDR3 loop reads CASSPQDRVGYGYTF. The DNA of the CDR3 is TGCGCCAGCAGCCCCCAGGACAGGGTTGGCTATGGCTACACCTTC.

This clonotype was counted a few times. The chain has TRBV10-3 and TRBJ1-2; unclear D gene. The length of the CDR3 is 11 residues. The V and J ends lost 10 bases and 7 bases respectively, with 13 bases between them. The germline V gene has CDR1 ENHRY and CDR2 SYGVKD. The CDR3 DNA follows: TGTGCCACATGGCAAGAAGCTGGCTACACCTTC. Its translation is CATWQEAGYTF.

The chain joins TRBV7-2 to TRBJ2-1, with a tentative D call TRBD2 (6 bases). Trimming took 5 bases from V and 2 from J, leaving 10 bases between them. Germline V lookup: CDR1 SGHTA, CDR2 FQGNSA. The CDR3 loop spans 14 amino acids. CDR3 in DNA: TGTGCCAGCAGCCGGGAGCTACCCTACAATGAGCAGTTCTTC. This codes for CASSRELPYNEQFF.

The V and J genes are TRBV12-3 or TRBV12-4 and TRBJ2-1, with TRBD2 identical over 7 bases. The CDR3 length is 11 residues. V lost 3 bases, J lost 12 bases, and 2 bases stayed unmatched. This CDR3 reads CASSLSGGQFF. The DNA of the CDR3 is TGTGCCAGCAGTTTGTCGGGGGGGCAGTTCTTC.

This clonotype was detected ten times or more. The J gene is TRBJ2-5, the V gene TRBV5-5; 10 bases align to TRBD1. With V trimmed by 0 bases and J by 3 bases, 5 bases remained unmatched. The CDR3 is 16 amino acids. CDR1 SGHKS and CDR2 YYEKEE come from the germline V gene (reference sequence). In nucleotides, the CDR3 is TGTGCCAGCAGCTTGGTTACCGGGACAGGGGAAGAGACCCAGTACTTC. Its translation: CASSLVTGTGEETQYF.

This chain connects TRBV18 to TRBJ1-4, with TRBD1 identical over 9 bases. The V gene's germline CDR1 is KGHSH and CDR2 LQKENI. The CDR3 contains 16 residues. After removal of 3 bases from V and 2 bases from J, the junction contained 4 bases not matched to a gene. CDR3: CASSPQQGATNEKLFF. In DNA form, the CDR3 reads TGTGCCAGCTCACCTCAACAGGGGGCCACTAATGAAAAACTGTTTTTT. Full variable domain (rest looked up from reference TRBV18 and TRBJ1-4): NAGVMQNPRHLVRRRGQEARLRCSPMKGHSHVYWYRQLPEEGLKFMVYLQKENIIDESGMPKERFSAEFPKEGPSILRIQQVVRGDSAAYFCASSPQQGATNEKLFFGSGTQLSVL.

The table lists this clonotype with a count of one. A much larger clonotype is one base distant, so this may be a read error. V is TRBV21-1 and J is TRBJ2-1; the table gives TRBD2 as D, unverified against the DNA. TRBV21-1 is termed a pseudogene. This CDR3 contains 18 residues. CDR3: CASSASPLAGGYHNEQFF. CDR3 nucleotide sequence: TGTGCCAGCAGCGCCAGTCCACTAGCGGGGGGGTATCACAATGAGCAGTTCTTC.

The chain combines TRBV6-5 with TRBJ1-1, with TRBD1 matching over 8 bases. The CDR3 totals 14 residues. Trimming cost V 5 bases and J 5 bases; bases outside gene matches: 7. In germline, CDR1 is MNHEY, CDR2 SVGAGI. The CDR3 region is CASSHDRGRTEAFF. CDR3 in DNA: TGTGCCAGCAGTCACGACAGGGGTAGGACTGAAGCTTTCTTT.

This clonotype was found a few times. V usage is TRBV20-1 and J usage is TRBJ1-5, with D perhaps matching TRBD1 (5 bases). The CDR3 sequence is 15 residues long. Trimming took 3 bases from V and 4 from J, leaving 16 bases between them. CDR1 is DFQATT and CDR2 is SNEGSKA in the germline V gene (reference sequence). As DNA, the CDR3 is TGCAGTGCTAGGATAACCGGGACGGCTAATCAGCCCCAGCATTTT. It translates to CSARITGTANQPQHF.